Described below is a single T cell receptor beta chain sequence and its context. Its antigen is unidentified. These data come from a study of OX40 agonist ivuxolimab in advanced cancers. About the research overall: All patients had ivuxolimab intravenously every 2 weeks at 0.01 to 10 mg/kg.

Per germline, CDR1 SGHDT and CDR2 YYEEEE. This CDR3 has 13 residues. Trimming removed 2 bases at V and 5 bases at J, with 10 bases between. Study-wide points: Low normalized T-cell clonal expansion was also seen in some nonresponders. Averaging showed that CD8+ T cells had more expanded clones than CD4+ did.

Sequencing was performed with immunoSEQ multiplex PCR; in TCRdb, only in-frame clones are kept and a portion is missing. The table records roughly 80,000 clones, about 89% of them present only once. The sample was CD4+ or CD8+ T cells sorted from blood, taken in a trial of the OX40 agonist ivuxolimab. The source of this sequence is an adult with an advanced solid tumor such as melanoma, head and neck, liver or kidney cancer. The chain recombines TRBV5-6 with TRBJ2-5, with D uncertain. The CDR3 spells CASSFSPKETQYF. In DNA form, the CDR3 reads TGTGCCAGCAGCTTTTCCCCCAAGGAGACCCAGTACTTC.